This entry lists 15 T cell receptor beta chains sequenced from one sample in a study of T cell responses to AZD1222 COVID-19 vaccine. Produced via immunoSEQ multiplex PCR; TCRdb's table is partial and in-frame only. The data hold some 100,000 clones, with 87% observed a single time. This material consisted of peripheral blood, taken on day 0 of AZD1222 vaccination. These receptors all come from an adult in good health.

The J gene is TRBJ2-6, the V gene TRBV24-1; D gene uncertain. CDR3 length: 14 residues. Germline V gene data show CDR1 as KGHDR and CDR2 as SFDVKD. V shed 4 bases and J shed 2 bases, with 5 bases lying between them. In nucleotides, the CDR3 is TGTGCCACCAGTGACGGAACTGGGGCCAACGTCCTGACTTTC. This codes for CATSDGTGANVLTF.

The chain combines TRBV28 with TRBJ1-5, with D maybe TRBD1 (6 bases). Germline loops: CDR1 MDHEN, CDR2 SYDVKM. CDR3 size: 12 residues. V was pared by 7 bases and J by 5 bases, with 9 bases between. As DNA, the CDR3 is TGTGCCAGCACGCCAGGGGATCAGCCCCAGCATTTT. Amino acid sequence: CASTPGDQPQHF.

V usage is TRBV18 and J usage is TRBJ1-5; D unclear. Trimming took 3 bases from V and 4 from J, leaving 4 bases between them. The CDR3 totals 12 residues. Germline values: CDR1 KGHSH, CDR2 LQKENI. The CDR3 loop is CASSPVNQPQHF. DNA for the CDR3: TGTGCCAGCTCACCGGTGAATCAGCCCCAGCATTTT.

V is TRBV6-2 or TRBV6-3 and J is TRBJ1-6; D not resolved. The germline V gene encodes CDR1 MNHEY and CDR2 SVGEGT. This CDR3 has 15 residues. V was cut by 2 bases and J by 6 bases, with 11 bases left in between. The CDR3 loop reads CASSYGRLTNSPLHF. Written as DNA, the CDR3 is TGTGCCAGCAGTTACGGACGGCTAACTAATTCACCCCTCCACTTT.

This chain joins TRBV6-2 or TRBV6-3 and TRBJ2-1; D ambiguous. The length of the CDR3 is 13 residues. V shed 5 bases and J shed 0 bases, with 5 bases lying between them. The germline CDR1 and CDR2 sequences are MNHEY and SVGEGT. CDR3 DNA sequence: TGTGCCAGCAGTAAAGACTCCTACAATGAGCAGTTCTTC. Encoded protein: CASSKDSYNEQFF.

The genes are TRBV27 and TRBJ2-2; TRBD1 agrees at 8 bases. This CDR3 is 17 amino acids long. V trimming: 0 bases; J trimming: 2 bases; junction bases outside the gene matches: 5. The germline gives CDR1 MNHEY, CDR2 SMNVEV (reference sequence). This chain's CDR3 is CASSLSRTGRNTGELFF. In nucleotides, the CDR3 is TGTGCCAGCAGTTTATCCCGGACAGGGAGAAACACCGGGGAGCTGTTTTTT.

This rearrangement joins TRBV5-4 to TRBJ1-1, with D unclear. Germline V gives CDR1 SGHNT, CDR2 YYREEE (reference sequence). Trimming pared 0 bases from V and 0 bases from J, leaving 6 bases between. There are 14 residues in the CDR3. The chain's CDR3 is CASSLVGMNTEAFF. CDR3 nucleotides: TGTGCCAGCAGCTTGGTCGGTATGAACACTGAAGCTTTCTTT.

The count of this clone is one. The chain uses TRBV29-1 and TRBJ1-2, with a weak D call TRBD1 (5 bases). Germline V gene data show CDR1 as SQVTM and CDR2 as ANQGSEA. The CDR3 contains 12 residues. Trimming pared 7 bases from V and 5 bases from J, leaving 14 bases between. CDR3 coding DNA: TGCAGCGGTTTGCGGGAGGGGTATGGCTACACCTTC. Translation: CSGLREGYGYTF.

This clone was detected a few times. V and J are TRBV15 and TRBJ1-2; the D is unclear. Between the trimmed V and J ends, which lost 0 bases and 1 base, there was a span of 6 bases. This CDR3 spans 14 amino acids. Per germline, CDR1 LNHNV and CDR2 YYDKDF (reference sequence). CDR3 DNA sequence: TGTGCCACCAGCAGAGATCTGGATAACTATGGCTACACCTTC. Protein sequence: CATSRDLDNYGYTF.

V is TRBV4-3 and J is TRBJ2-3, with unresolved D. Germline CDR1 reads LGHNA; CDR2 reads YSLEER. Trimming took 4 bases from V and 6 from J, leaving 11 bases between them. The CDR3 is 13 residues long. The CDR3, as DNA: TGCGCCAGCAGCCCGAACATTGGGGATACGCAGTATTTT. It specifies CASSPNIGDTQYF.

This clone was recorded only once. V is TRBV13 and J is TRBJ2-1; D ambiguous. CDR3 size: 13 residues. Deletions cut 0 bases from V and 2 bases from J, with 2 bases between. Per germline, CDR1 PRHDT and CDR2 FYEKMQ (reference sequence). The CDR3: CASSLGAYNEQFF. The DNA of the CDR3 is TGTGCCAGCAGCTTAGGGGCCTACAATGAGCAGTTCTTC.

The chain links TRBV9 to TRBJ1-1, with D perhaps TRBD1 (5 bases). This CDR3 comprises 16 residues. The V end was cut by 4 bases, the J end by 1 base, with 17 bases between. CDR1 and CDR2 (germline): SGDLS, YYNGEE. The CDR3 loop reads CASSFSFGGGNTEAFF. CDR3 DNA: TGTGCCAGCAGCTTCTCATTTGGGGGAGGGAACACTGAAGCTTTCTTT.

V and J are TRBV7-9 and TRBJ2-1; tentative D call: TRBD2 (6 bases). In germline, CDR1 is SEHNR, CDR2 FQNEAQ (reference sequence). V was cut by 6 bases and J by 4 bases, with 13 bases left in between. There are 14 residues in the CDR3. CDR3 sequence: CASSLPGTYNEQFF. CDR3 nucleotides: TGTGCCAGCAGTCTTCCCGGGACTTACAATGAGCAGTTCTTC.

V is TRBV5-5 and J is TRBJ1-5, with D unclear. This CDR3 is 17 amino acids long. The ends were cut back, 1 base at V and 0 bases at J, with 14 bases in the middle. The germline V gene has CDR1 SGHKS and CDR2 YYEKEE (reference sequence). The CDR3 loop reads CASSLLVEAYSNQPQHF. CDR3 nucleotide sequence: TGTGCCAGCAGCTTGTTGGTGGAGGCATATAGCAATCAGCCCCAGCATTTT.

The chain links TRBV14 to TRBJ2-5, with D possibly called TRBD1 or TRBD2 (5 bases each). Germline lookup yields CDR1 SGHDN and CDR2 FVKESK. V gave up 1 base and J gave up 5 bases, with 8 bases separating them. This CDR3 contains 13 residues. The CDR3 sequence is CASSQGWGETQYF. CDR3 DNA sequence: TGTGCCAGCAGCCAAGGTTGGGGGGAGACCCAGTACTTC. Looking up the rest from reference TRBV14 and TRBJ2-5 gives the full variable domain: EAGVTQFPSHSVIEKGQTVTLRCDPISGHDNLYWYRRVMGKEIKFLLHFVKESKQDESGMPNNRFLAERTGGTYSTLKVQPAELEDSGVYFCASSQGWGETQYFGPGTRLLVL.